The 32 T cell receptor beta chains presented below share a single source sample, sequenced in a study of blood T cells in healthy people across ages. Using a J-beta primer mix together with a sample-barcoded 5' primer, a second PCR was run for roughly 6 to 12 cycles. Via MiXCR, TCRdb re-called the 5' RACE reads, giving one row per CDR3 protein. The sample has around 1,500,000 distinct CDR3 sequences; around two fifths are singletons. Sequences were obtained from blood. Receptor source: a woman between 18 and 29 years old in good health.

This clonotype was observed at least ten times. This chain uses TRBV12-3 or TRBV12-4 with TRBJ1-5; a weak D match, TRBD1 (6 bases). The CDR3 length is 14 residues. The V end was cut by 5 bases, the J end by 4 bases, with 12 bases between. CDR3 coding DNA: TGTGCCAGCAGTCCCGGGACAAATAATCAGCCCCAGCATTTT. Protein sequence: CASSPGTNNQPQHF.

The rearrangement joins TRBV12-3 or TRBV12-4 to TRBJ2-5, with 9 bases matching TRBD1. The V and J ends lost 5 bases and 1 base, in that order; junction bases with no gene match: 8. The CDR3 is made up of 16 amino acids. CDR3 nucleotide sequence: TGTGCCAGCAGTCGGCCGGGACAGGGTCCCCAAGAGACCCAGTACTTC. Translating gives CASSRPGQGPQETQYF.

This clonotype turned up a few times. The chain employs TRBV20-1 and TRBJ2-1; D is perhaps TRBD2 (6 bases). The V and J ends lost 5 bases and 5 bases respectively, with 25 bases between them. The CDR3 is made up of 17 amino acids. Germline V gene data show CDR1 as DFQATT and CDR2 as SNEGSKA (reference sequence). The CDR3 reads CSAPAVLAGTVHNEQFF. The CDR3 DNA reads TGCAGTGCTCCCGCGGTACTGGCGGGGACGGTCCACAATGAGCAGTTCTTC.

This chain connects TRBV5-1 to TRBJ1-6; no firm D call. The CDR3 sequence is 13 residues long. With 4 bases removed from V and 7 bases from J, the gap between germline ends came to 9 bases. CDR1 SGHRS and CDR2 YFSETQ come from the germline V gene. The CDR3 is CASSPVGNSPLHF. The CDR3 nucleotides are TGCGCCAGCAGCCCGGTTGGGAATTCACCCCTCCACTTT.

The CDR3 DNA is TGTGCCAGCAGCACAATGGGACAGGGGAACACTGAAGCTTTCTTT. Its protein is CASSTMGQGNTEAFF. The chain joins TRBV7-3 to TRBJ1-1, with 9 bases matching TRBD1. Trimming at V came to 5 bases and at J to 1 base, leaving 5 bases not matched to a gene. Per the germline V gene, CDR1 is SGHTA and CDR2 is FQGTGA. CDR3 length equals 15 residues. The whole variable domain, remainder taken from reference TRBV7-3 and TRBJ1-1, is GAGVSQTPSNKVTEKGKYVELRCDPISGHTALYWYRQSLGQGPEFLIYFQGTGAADDSGLPNDRFFAVRPEGSVSTLKIQRTERGDSAVYLCASSTMGQGNTEAFFGQGTRLTVV.

The chain employs TRBV7-2 and TRBJ2-5, with 7 bases that match TRBD2. CDR1 SGHTA and CDR2 FQGNSA come from the germline V gene. The V gene end was trimmed by 5 bases and the J gene end by 3 bases; junction bases not matched to a gene: 6. The CDR3 loop spans 14 amino acids. The CDR3 protein is CASSPCGREETQYF. The CDR3 nucleotides read TGTGCCAGCAGCCCCTGTGGGAGGGAAGAGACCCAGTACTTC.

This clonotype has just a few counts. The genes are TRBV20-1 and TRBJ2-3; D may be TRBD2 (6 bases). This CDR3 spans 15 amino acids. Trimming shortened V by 7 bases and J by 6 bases, and 23 bases separated the two germline ends. Germline values: CDR1 DFQATT, CDR2 SNEGSKA (reference sequence). Written as DNA, the CDR3 is TGCAGTGTGGGCGGGGAGGCCGCGCAATTGGATACGCAGTATTTT. It yields the protein CSVGGEAAQLDTQYF.

This clonotype was seen only a few times. J is TRBJ2-3 and V is TRBV20-1; 8 positions agree with TRBD2. Trimming cost V 6 bases and J 0 bases; bases outside gene matches: 5. Germline CDR1 is DFQATT and CDR2 is SNEGSKA (reference sequence). The CDR3 covers 14 residues. CDR3 bases: TGCAGTGCCCAGGAGCGGGGGAGCACAGATACGCAGTATTTT. Translating gives CSAQERGSTDTQYF.

The chain employs TRBV10-3 and TRBJ2-1, with TRBD1 matching 7 bases. The CDR3 contains 14 residues. V shed 1 base and J 6 bases; nucleotides not matched to a gene: 3. Per germline, CDR1 ENHRY and CDR2 SYGVKD. The CDR3 reads CAISEWAGGNEQFF. CDR3 nucleotides: TGTGCCATCAGTGAGTGGGCAGGGGGCAATGAGCAGTTCTTC.

The J gene is TRBJ2-1, the V gene TRBV10-3; D perhaps matches TRBD2 (5 bases). CDR1 is ENHRY and CDR2 is SYGVKD in the germline V gene. Trimming left V 3 bases short and J 6 bases short, with 9 bases between. The CDR3 length is 13 residues. CDR3 amino acids: CAISDEAGNEQFF. DNA for the CDR3: TGTGCCATCAGTGATGAGGCGGGCAATGAGCAGTTCTTC.

This rearrangement joins TRBV2 to TRBJ1-6; 7 bases match TRBD1. The CDR3 is 15 amino acids. The trim removed 8 bases at V and 7 bases at J, leaving 11 bases unmatched. The germline CDR1 and CDR2 sequences are SNHLY and FYNNEI. For the CDR3, the DNA is TGTGCCAGCTTCCTGGGACAGACGTTCAATTCACCCCTCCACTTT. Encoded protein: CASFLGQTFNSPLHF.

Concerning this clonotype itself: Given a much more abundant clone one base away, this may be a read error. The chain carries TRBV12-3 or TRBV12-4 and TRBJ2-5; D not resolved. This CDR3 comprises 11 residues. CDR3 in amino acids: CASSEQETRYF. In DNA, the CDR3 is TGTGCCAGCAGTGAGCAAGAGACCCGGTACTTC.

On this clonotype itself: This may come from a read error, since a much larger clone is one base off. The rearrangement joins TRBV29-1 to TRBJ2-1; TRBD1 aligns across 10 bases. The J call is uncertain, as TRBJ2-7 better fits the DNA end. This CDR3 is 14 amino acids long. Germline CDR1 is SQVTM and CDR2 is ANQGSEA. For the CDR3, the DNA is TGCAGCGTGAGACAGGGGGCAGTCACCAATGAGCAGTACTTC. Its protein product is CSVRQGAVTNEQYF.

This chain connects TRBV5-1 to TRBJ2-5, with 7 nucleotides matching TRBD1. The V gene end was trimmed by 7 bases and the J gene end by 4 bases; junction bases not matched to a gene: 7. The CDR3 has 13 residues. Germline CDR1 and CDR2: SGHRS and YFSETQ. The CDR3 DNA reads TGCGCCAGCGCCCGGGACAGAGGAGAGACCCAGTACTTC. Translation: CASARDRGETQYF. The variable domain in full, completed from reference TRBV5-1 and TRBJ2-5, reads KAGVTQTPRYLIKTRGQQVTLSCSPISGHRSVSWYQQTPGQGLQFLFEYFSETQRNKGNFPGRFSGRQFSNSRSEMNVSTLELGDSALYLCASARDRGETQYFGPGTRLLVL.

Only a few counts were recorded for this clonotype. This chain links TRBV7-6 with TRBJ2-2, with D possibly being TRBD1 (5 bases). The germline V gene encodes CDR1 SGHVS and CDR2 FNYEAQ. The CDR3 is 15 residues long. V was pared by 5 bases and J by 6 bases, with 16 bases between. The CDR3 sequence: CASSPTGPAPGELFF. The DNA of the CDR3 is TGTGCCAGCAGCCCCACAGGTCCGGCCCCCGGGGAGCTGTTTTTT.

This clonotype turned up a few times. V usage is TRBV6-5 and J usage is TRBJ1-6, with D possibly TRBD1 on 5 matching bases. The CDR3 is 16 amino acids. Germline V gene lookup returns CDR1 MNHEY and CDR2 SVGAGI. V shed 0 bases and J shed 10 bases, with 16 bases lying between them. The CDR3 sequence is CASSYSFPGSGSPLHF. The CDR3 DNA reads TGTGCCAGCAGTTACTCATTCCCAGGGTCAGGATCACCCCTCCACTTT.

The chain employs TRBV27 and TRBJ2-3; 12 positions agree with TRBD2. CDR3 length: 18 amino acids. CDR1 and CDR2 (germline): MNHEY, SMNVEV (reference sequence). Trimming cost V 4 bases and J 4 bases; bases outside gene matches: 12. CDR3 loop: CASSSRLAGVLEADTQYF. In nucleotides, the CDR3 is TGTGCCAGCAGTTCTCGACTAGCGGGGGTCCTTGAGGCAGATACGCAGTATTTT.

Points on this clonotype: A much larger clone is a single base away; this may be a read error. V and J are TRBV10-3 and TRBJ2-1; 9 positions match TRBD2. Per the germline V gene, CDR1 is ENHRY and CDR2 is SYGVKD. This CDR3 has 15 amino acids. The CDR3 bases are TGTGCCATCAAGGATAGCGGGGGCCAAAACAATGTGCAGTTCTTC. Translating gives CAIKDSGGQNNVQFF.

This clonotype was seen only a few times. The chain couples TRBV15 to TRBJ2-7; 7 bases fit TRBD2. CDR3 length: 16 residues. Trimming removed 8 bases from V and 3 bases from J; junction bases left unmatched: 16. Germline V gene data show CDR1 as LNHNV and CDR2 as YYDKDF (reference sequence). CDR3 amino acids: CATEGLGSGTNYEQYF. Here the CDR3 DNA reads TGTGCCACCGAGGGACTTGGGAGCGGGACCAACTACGAGCAGTACTTC.

V usage is TRBV14 and J usage is TRBJ2-3, with unresolved D. V was trimmed by 0 bases and J by 3 bases, leaving 13 bases between them. Per germline, CDR1 SGHDN and CDR2 FVKESK. This CDR3 is built from 16 residues. The CDR3 spells CASSQDLGFWTDTQYF. CDR3 in DNA: TGTGCCAGCAGCCAAGATCTCGGGTTTTGGACAGATACGCAGTATTTT.

V is TRBV4-2 and J is TRBJ1-4, with D possibly being TRBD1 (5 bases). V was pared by 4 bases and J by 8 bases, with 20 bases between. This CDR3 spans 16 amino acids. CDR1 is LGHNA, CDR2 YNFKEQ, per germline. Written as DNA, the CDR3 is TGTGCCAGCAGCCTCATGACCGGGACCTTAGAAGAAAAACTGTTTTTT. It encodes CASSLMTGTLEEKLFF.

This clonotype was picked up a small number of times. The chain is built from TRBV10-3 and TRBJ1-2, with D hard to call. The ends were cut back, 4 bases at V and 3 bases at J, with 6 bases in the middle. CDR3 length: 12 residues. CDR1 ENHRY and CDR2 SYGVKD come from the germline V gene. Written as DNA, the CDR3 is TGTGCCATCAGTGCGCGAGACTATGGCTACACCTTC. Translation gives CAISARDYGYTF.

The sample holds many counts of this clonotype. This sequence joins TRBV29-1 and TRBJ1-1; D uncertain. The germline gives CDR1 SQVTM, CDR2 ANQGSEA. V lost 2 bases and J 0 bases, leaving 4 bases between the germline ends. CDR3 length: 12 residues. CDR3 DNA: TGCAGCGTTGAAAAGATGAACACTGAAGCTTTCTTT. This encodes CSVEKMNTEAFF. Combining the CDR3 with reference TRBV29-1 and TRBJ1-1 gives the whole variable domain SAVISQKPSRDICQRGTSLTIQCQVDSQVTMMFWYRQQPGQSLTLIATANQGSEATYESGFVIDKFPISRPNLTFSTLTVSNMSPEDSSIYLCSVEKMNTEAFFGQGTRLTVV.

The rearrangement uses TRBV28 and TRBJ1-2; perhaps TRBD1 as D (5 bases). Trimming removed 7 bases at V and 7 bases at J, with 22 bases between. Germline CDR1 MDHEN, CDR2 SYDVKM. The CDR3 is made up of 15 amino acids. The CDR3 protein is CASTYGALVGGGYTF. The CDR3 nucleotides are TGTGCCAGCACCTACGGGGCCTTAGTTGGGGGTGGCTACACCTTC.

This chain joins TRBV6-5 and TRBJ2-6; D remains ambiguous. This CDR3 has 14 amino acids. Trimming stripped 7 bases from V and 0 bases from J, with 7 bases between. Germline V gene data show CDR1 as MNHEY and CDR2 as SVGAGI. The CDR3 reads CASIPNSGANVLTF. CDR3 nucleotides: TGTGCCAGCATTCCTAACTCTGGGGCCAACGTCCTGACTTTC.

The table lists this clonotype with a few counts. The chain employs TRBV28 and TRBJ1-5; 7 nucleotides agree with TRBD1. Germline V gene lookup returns CDR1 MDHEN and CDR2 SYDVKM. V was clipped by 5 bases and J by 1 base; unmatched bases: 14. This CDR3 spans 18 amino acids. The CDR3 DNA reads TGTGCCAGCAGTCAACTGGGACAGTGGCTAGGCAGCAATCAGCCCCAGCATTTT. This sequence encodes CASSQLGQWLGSNQPQHF.

This clonotype was found a few times. J is TRBJ2-7 and V is TRBV27; either TRBD1 or TRBD2 may supply D (6 bases each). The end of the DNA aligns better with TRBJ2-5, so the J call may be wrong. The CDR3 extends over 17 amino acids. The V gene's germline CDR1 is MNHEY and CDR2 SMNVEV (reference sequence). The CDR3 coding sequence is TGTGCCAGCAGTTTATCGAGTCGGGGGCCCCCCCAAGAGACCCAGTACTTC. Translation gives CASSLSSRGPPQETQYF.

The rearrangement uses TRBV12-5 and TRBJ1-4; D is unresolved. The CDR3 contains 17 residues. V lost 5 bases and J 0 bases, leaving 16 bases between the germline ends. Germline V gene sequence: CDR1 LGHNT, CDR2 FRNRAP. The CDR3 is CASGPSAQDATNEKLFF. The DNA for the CDR3 is TGTGCTAGTGGTCCCTCCGCCCAGGATGCAACTAATGAAAAACTGTTTTTT. The whole variable domain, filled in from reference TRBV12-5 and TRBJ1-4, reads DARVTQTPRHKVTEMGQEVTMRCQPILGHNTVFWYRQTMMQGLELLAYFRNRAPLDDSGMPKDRFSAEMPDATLATLKIQPSEPRDSAVYFCASGPSAQDATNEKLFFGSGTQLSVL.

This clonotype was counted only a few times. The gene calls are TRBV4-1 and TRBJ1-2; D gene unclear. The CDR3 consists of 14 residues. CDR1 and CDR2 (germline): MGHRA, YSYEKL. Trimming shortened V by 0 bases and J by 4 bases, and 9 bases separated the two germline ends. The CDR3 protein is CASSQDLGIYGYTF. CDR3 coding DNA: TGCGCCAGCAGCCAAGATCTAGGGATCTATGGCTACACCTTC.

This chain links TRBV29-1 with TRBJ2-1; 14 bases fit TRBD2. There are 15 residues in the CDR3. Germline V gene data show CDR1 as SQVTM and CDR2 as ANQGSEA. V lost 0 bases and J lost 8; bases outside the gene matches: 3. CDR3 DNA sequence: TGCAGCGTTGAAGATCTGGGACTAGCGGGAGATGAGCAGTTCTTC. It yields the protein CSVEDLGLAGDEQFF.

The chain joins TRBV20-1 to TRBJ2-5; 7 nucleotides align to TRBD2. The CDR3 totals 15 residues. CDR1 and CDR2 (germline): DFQATT, SNEGSKA (reference sequence). With 0 bases clipped from V and 5 bases from J, the junction kept 9 bases outside the gene matches. This CDR3 is CSARDLGVGGETQYF. The CDR3 region has the DNA TGCAGTGCTAGAGATCTTGGGGTCGGGGGGGAGACCCAGTACTTC.

A few counts support this clonotype. The rearrangement joins TRBV27 to TRBJ1-6; TRBD1 agrees at 9 bases. Trimming cost V 0 bases and J 9 bases; bases outside gene matches: 3. Germline assignment: CDR1 MNHEY and CDR2 SMNVEV (reference sequence). The CDR3 consists of 15 residues. In DNA, the CDR3 is TGTGCCAGCAGTTTATCGGGACAGGGCAGTTCACCCCTCCACTTT. Protein sequence: CASSLSGQGSSPLHF.